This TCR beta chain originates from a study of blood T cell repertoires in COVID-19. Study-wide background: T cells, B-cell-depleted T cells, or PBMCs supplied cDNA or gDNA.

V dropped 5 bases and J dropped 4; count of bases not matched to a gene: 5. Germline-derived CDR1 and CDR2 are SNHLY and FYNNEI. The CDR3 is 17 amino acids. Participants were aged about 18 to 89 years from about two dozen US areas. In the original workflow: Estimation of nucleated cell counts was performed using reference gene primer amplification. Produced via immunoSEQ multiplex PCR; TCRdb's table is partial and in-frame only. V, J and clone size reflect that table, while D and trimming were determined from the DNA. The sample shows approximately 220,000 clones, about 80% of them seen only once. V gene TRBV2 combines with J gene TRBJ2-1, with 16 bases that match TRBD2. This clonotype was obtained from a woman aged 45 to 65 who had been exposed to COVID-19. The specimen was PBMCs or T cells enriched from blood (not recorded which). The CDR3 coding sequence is TGTGCCAGCAGTCGTCCGGGACTAGCGGGGGGGTACAATGAGCAGTTCTTC. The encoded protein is CASSRPGLAGGYNEQFF.